The clone carrying this T cell receptor (beta chain) was seen more than once but under ten times. The CDR3 is 13 residues long. The ends were cut back, 6 bases at V and 0 bases at J, with 8 bases in the middle. Per the germline V gene, CDR1 is LNHDA and CDR2 is SQIVND (reference sequence). Per the study methods: For nucleated cells, counts were estimated from reference gene primer amplification. Clones were sequenced by immunoSEQ multiplex PCR, and TCRdb holds only the in-frame ones, with some missing. D and trimming were read from the DNA, whereas the V and J calls and clone size are those reported in that table. The sample comprises approximately 300,000 clones, about nine tenths of which are singletons, and 1% rests with the top ten. This record belongs to a study of blood T cell repertoires in COVID-19. The overall study: Samples taken during acute and convalescent COVID-19 were collected in the United States, Italy and Spain. T cells, B-cell-depleted T cells, or PBMCs supplied cDNA or gDNA.

The V and J genes are TRBV19 and TRBJ1-2; D ambiguous. Sequencing was done on a sample of peripheral blood. This clonotype originated in a man in his forties or fifties with active or convalescent COVID-19. In DNA form, the CDR3 reads TGTGCCAGTAGGCCCGACTCTAACTATGGCTACACCTTC. Translating gives CASRPDSNYGYTF.